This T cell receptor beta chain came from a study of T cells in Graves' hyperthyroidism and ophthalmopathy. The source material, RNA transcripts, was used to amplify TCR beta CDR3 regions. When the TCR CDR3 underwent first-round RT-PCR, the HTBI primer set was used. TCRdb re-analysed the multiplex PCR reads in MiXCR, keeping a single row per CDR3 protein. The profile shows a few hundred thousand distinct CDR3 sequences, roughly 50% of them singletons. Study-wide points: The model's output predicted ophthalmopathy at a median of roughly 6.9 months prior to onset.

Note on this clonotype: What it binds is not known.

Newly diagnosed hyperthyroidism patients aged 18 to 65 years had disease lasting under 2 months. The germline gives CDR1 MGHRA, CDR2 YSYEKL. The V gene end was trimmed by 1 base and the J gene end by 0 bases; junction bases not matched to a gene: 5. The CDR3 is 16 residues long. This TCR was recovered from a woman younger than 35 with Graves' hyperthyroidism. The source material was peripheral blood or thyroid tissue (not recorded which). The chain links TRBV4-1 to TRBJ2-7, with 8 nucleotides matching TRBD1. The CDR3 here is CASSQGWDRNSYEQYF. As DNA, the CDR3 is TGCGCCAGCAGCCAAGGATGGGACAGGAACTCCTACGAGCAGTACTTC.